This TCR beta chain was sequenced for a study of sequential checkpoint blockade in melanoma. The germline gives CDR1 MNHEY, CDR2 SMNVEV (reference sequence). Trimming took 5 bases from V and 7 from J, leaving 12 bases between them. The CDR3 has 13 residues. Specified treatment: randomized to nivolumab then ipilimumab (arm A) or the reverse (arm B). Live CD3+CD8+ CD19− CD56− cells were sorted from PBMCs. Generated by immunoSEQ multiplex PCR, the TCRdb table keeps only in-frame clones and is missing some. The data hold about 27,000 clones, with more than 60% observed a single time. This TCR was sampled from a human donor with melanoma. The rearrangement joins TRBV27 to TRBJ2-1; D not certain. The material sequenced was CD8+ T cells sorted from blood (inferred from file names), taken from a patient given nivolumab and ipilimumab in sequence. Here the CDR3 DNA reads TGTGCCAGCAGTCTCTCATCTATGAATGAGCAGTTCTTC. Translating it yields CASSLSSMNEQFF.